This TCR beta chain appears in the sequencing data of a study of T cell repertoires in cytomegalovirus infection. Study information: Both recently identified HLA-C-restricted and well-studied HLA-B-restricted CMV epitopes were used in the study. Matching HLA type and CMV infection were both indicated by public TCR beta signatures. Findings and limits, study-wide: Ex vivo, HLA-C-restricted CMV-specific TCR beta clonotypes prevailed over the rest of the response. Cumulative frequency of public TCR beta families picked out carriers of CMV plus the relevant HLA.

Points on this clonotype: Its antigen is as yet unknown.

Trimming took 0 bases from V and 2 from J, leaving 8 bases between them. The CDR3 is 15 amino acids. Germline V CDR1 and CDR2: PRHDT, FYEKMQ (reference sequence). MiXCR, run by TCRdb on the reads, gives a single entry per CDR3 protein. The sample shows around 900,000 distinct CDR3 sequences, around 30% of them seen only once. The chain carries TRBV13 and TRBJ1-5, with D perhaps TRBD1 (6 bases). The specimen comprised cultured CD8+ T cells from PBMCs, sampled from culture after CMV antigen stimulation. This clonotype was obtained from a human donor in good health (CMV status not recorded). Some clones in this sample may be carry-over from other donors' samples. The CDR3 sequence is CASSLGRQGNQPQHF. DNA for the CDR3: TGTGCCAGCAGCTTAGGTCGACAGGGCAATCAGCCCCAGCATTTT.